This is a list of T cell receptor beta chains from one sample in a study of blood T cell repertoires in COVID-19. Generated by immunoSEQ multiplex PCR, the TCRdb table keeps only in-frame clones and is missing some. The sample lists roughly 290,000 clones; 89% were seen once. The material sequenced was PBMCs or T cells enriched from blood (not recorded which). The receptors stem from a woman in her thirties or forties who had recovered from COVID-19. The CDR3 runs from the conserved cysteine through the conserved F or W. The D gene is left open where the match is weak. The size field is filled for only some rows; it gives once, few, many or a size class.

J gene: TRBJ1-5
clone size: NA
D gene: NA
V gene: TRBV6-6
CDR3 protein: CASGYSTENQPQHF
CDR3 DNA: TGTGCCAGCGGTTACTCAACTGAAAATCAGCCCCAGCATTTT

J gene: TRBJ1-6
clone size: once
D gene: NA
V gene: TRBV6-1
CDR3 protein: CASSERGPQTAAGSNSPLHF
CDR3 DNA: TGTGCCAGCAGTGAAAGAGGACCCCAAACGGCCGCGGGTTCTAATTCACCCCTCCACTTT

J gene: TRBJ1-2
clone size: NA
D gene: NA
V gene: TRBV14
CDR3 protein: CASSQFTGNYGYTF
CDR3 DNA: TGTGCCAGCAGCCAATTCACAGGGAACTATGGCTACACCTTC

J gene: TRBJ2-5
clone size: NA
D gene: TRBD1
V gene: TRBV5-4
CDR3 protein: CASRPGQGTYQETQYF
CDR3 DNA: TGTGCCAGCAGGCCGGGACAGGGTACCTATCAAGAGACCCAGTACTTC

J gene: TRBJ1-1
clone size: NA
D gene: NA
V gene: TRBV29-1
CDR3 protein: CSVPSPGSTEAFF
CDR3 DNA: TGCAGCGTCCCTTCGCCGGGGAGCACTGAAGCTTTCTTT

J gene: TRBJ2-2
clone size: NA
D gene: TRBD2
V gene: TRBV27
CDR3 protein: CASSLSSGLAGGGGAGELFF
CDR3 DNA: TGTGCCAGCAGTTTGTCCTCGGGACTAGCGGGAGGGGGGGGCGCCGGGGAGCTGTTTTTT

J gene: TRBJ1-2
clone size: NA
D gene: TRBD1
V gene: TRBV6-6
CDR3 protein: CASNIDRGGGYTF
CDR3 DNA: TGTGCCAGCAATATAGACAGGGGGGGAGGCTACACCTTC

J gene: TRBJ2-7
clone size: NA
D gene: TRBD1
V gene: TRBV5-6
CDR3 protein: CASRNRGGSYEQYF
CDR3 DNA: TGTGCCAGCAGGAACAGGGGTGGGTCCTACGAGCAGTACTTC

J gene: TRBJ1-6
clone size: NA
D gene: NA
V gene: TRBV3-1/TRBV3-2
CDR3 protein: CASSQDKGRGSYNSPLHF
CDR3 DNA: TGTGCCAGCAGCCAAGATAAGGGCAGGGGATCGTATAATTCACCCCTCCACTTT

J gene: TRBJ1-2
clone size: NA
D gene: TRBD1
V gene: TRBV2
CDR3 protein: CASSEGQGRNYGYTF
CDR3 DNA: TGTGCCAGCAGTGAGGGACAGGGGCGTAACTATGGCTACACCTTC

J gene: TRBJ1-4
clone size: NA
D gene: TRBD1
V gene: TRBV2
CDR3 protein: CASKGAGEKLFF
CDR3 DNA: TGTGCCAGCAAGGGGGCAGGTGAAAAACTGTTTTTT

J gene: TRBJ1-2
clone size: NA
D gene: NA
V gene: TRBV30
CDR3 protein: CAWSSGNYGYTF
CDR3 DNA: TGTGCCTGGAGTTCGGGGAACTATGGCTACACCTTC

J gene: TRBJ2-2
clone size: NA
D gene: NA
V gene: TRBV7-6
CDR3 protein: CASSPPLGAGTGELFF
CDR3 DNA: TGTGCCAGCAGCCCTCCGTTGGGGGCCGGAACCGGGGAGCTGTTTTTT

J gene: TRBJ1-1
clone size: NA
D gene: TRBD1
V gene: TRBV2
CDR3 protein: CASRTDRGRTEAFF
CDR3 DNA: TGTGCCAGCAGGACCGACAGGGGCAGAACTGAAGCTTTCTTT

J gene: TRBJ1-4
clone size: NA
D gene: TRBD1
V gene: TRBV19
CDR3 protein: CASTTQGLREKLFF
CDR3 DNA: TGTGCCAGTACGACACAGGGGCTTCGAGAAAAACTGTTTTTT

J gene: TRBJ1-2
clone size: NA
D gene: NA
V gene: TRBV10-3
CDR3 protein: CAISESGPGYTF
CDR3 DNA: TGTGCCATCAGTGAGTCTGGCCCTGGCTACACCTTC

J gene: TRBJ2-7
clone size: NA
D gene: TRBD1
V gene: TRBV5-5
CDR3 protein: CASSSRQGANEQYF
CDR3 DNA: TGTGCCAGCAGCTCTAGACAGGGGGCAAACGAGCAGTACTTC

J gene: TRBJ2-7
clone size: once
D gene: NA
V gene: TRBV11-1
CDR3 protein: CASSSVGGIAGEQYF
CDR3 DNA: TGTGCCAGCAGCTCAGTTGGTGGTATAGCCGGCGAGCAGTACTTC

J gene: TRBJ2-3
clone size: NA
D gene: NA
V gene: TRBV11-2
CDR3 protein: CASSPLTADTQYF
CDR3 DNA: TGTGCCAGCAGCCCTTTGACTGCAGATACGCAGTATTTT

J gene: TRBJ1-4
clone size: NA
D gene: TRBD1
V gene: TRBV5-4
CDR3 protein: CASSSQGEDEKLFF
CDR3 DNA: TGTGCCAGCAGTTCACAGGGGGAGGATGAAAAACTGTTTTTT

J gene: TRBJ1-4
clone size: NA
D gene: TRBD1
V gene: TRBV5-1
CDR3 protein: CASRSSGQPNEKLFF
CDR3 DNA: TGCGCCAGCAGGTCCTCGGGACAGCCAAATGAAAAACTGTTTTTT

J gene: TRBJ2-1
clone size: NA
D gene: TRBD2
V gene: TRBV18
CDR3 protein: CASSPSRPGLAGNEQFF
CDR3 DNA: TGTGCCAGCTCACCTTCCCGTCCGGGACTAGCTGGGAATGAGCAGTTCTTC

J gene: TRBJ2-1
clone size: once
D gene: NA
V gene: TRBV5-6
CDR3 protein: CASSLGGKDNEQFF
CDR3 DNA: TGTGCCAGCAGCTTAGGCGGTAAGGACAATGAGCAGTTCTTC

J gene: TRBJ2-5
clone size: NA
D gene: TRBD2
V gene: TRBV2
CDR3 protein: CASSRLAGGQETQYF
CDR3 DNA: TGTGCCAGCAGCAGACTAGCGGGGGGACAAGAGACCCAGTACTTC

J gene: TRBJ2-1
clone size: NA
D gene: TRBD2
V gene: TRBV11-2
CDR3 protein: CASSRGGTSGSSYNEQFF
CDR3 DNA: TGTGCCAGCAGCCGAGGTGGGACGAGCGGGAGCTCCTACAATGAGCAGTTCTTC

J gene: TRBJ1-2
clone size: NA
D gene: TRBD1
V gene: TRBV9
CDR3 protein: CASGTGVTYGYTF
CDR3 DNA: TGTGCCAGCGGGACAGGGGTTACCTATGGCTACACCTTC

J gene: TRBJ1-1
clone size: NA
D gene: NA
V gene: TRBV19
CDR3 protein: CASSGSGLNTEAFF
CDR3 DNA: TGTGCCAGTAGTGGCTCAGGCCTGAACACTGAAGCTTTCTTT

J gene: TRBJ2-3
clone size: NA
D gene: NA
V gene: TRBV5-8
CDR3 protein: CASSLGLGVSTDTQYF
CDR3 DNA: TGTGCCAGCAGCTTGGGGTTAGGGGTGAGCACAGATACGCAGTATTTT

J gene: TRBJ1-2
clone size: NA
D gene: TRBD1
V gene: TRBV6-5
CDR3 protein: CASSFIDRAGGYTF
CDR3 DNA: TGTGCCAGCAGTTTCATCGACAGGGCCGGGGGCTACACCTTC

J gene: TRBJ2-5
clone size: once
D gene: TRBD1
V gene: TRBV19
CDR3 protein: CASMKQGAETQYF
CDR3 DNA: TGTGCCAGTATGAAACAGGGGGCAGAGACCCAGTACTTC